This T cell receptor beta chain was documented in a study of blood T cells in healthy people across ages. General study points: One million T cells yielded diversity estimates that were considered underestimates. More naive CD4+ cells and higher diversity marked long-lived donors relative to aged donors.

Peripheral blood, about 10 milliliters per donor, was collected. Turning to this clonotype: Its target is not known.

Then a second PCR, running roughly 6 to 12 cycles, was carried out with a sample-barcoded 5' primer and a J-beta primer mix. TCRdb reanalysed the 5' RACE reads using MiXCR and keeps one entry per CDR3 protein. This sample yields over a million distinct CDR3 sequences, of which approximately 43% are seen a single time; about 4% belongs to the top ten. The CDR3 extends over 16 amino acids. V lost 2 bases, J lost 0 bases, and 14 bases lay in between. In germline, CDR1 is SQVTM, CDR2 ANQGSEA. The genes are TRBV29-1 and TRBJ2-1, with D uncertain. Sequenced input: blood. The sequence was obtained from a woman aged 18-29 years in good health. The CDR3 loop reads CSVEPGPVGSYNEQFF. The CDR3 DNA sequence: TGCAGCGTTGAACCCGGCCCGGTCGGCTCCTACAATGAGCAGTTCTTC.